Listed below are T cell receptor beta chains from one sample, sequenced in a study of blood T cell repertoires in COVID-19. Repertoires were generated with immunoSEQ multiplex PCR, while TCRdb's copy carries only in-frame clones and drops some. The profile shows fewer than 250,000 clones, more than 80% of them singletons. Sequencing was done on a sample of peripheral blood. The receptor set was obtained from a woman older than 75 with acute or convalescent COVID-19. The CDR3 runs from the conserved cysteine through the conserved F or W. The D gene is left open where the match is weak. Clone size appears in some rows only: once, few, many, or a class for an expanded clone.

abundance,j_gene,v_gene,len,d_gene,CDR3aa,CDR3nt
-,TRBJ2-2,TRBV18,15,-,CASSPQIGTSGELFF,TGTGCCAGCTCACCCCAGATAGGGACATCCGGGGAGCTGTTTTTT
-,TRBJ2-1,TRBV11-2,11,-,CASRAGTRQFF,TGTGCCAGCAGGGCCGGGACTCGACAGTTCTTC
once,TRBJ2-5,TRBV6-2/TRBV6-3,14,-,CASSYLGAQETQYF,TGTGCCAGCAGTTACTTGGGGGCCCAAGAGACCCAGTACTTC
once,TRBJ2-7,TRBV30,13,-,CAWNRLGGDEQYF,TGTGCCTGGAATAGACTAGGGGGGGACGAGCAGTACTTC
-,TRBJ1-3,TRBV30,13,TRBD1,CAWSRGLGNTIYF,TGTGCCTGGAGCAGGGGGCTTGGAAACACCATATATTTT
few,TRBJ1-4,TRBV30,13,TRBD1,CAWRGDRNEKLFF,TGTGCCTGGAGGGGGGACAGGAATGAAAAACTGTTTTTT
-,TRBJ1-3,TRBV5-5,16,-,CASTLGGSSSGNTIYF,TGTGCCAGCACCCTTGGAGGCAGCAGCTCTGGAAACACCATATATTTT
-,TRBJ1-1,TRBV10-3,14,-,CAISPAGEYTEAFF,TGTGCCATCAGTCCGGCAGGGGAATACACTGAAGCTTTCTTT
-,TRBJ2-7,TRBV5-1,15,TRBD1,CASTGNSTGGYEQYF,TGCGCCAGCACCGGAAACTCGACAGGGGGCTACGAGCAGTACTTC
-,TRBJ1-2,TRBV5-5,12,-,CASSLQTVGYTF,TGTGCCAGCAGCTTGCAGACTGTTGGCTACACCTTC
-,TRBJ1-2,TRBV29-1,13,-,CSVDWSGQGGYTF,TGCAGCGTTGATTGGTCAGGGCAAGGGGGCTACACCTTC
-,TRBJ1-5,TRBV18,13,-,CASSPATNQPQHF,TGTGCCAGCTCACCCGCTACTAATCAGCCCCAGCATTTT
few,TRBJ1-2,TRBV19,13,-,CASSAQGLYGYTF,TGTGCCAGTAGTGCTCAGGGTTTATACGGCTACACCTTC
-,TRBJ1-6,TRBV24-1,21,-,CACGQGINSFPPETYNSPLHF,TGTGCCTGCGGGCAGGGGATAAATAGCTTCCCCCCGGAGACCTATAATTCACCCCTCCACTTT
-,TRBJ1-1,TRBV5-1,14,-,CASSYTGGNTEAFF,TGCGCCAGCAGCTATACGGGGGGGAACACTGAAGCTTTCTTT
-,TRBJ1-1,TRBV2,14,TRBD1,CASRWTGINTEAFF,TGTGCCAGCAGATGGACAGGCATTAACACTGAAGCTTTCTTT
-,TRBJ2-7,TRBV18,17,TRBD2,CASSPPGAGATSYEQYF,TGTGCCAGCTCACCACCGGGAGCGGGGGCCACCTCCTACGAGCAGTACTTC
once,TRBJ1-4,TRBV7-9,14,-,CASSLYPLNEKLFF,TGTGCCAGCAGCTTATATCCTTTAAATGAAAAACTGTTTTTT
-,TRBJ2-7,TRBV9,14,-,CASSGGLLVDEQYF,TGTGCCAGCAGCGGGGGGCTATTGGTCGACGAGCAGTACTTC
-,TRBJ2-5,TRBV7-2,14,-,CASSLVGLQETQYF,TGTGCCAGCAGCTTAGTGGGACTCCAAGAGACCCAGTACTTC
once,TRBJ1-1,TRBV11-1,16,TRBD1,CASSFGQGARNTEAFF,TGTGCCAGCAGCTTCGGACAGGGGGCTAGGAACACTGAAGCTTTCTTT
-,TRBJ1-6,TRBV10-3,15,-,CAIRKQSSYNSPLHF,TGTGCCATCAGGAAACAGAGCTCCTATAATTCACCCCTCCACTTT
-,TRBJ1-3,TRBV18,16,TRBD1,CASSQAGDSSGNTIYF,TGTGCCAGCTCACAGGCAGGGGACAGCTCTGGAAACACCATATATTTT
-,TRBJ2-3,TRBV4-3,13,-,CASSTRGGGTQYF,TGCGCCAGCAGCACCCGGGGAGGGGGGACGCAGTATTTT
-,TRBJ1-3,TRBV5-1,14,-,CASSHEAAGNTIYF,TGCGCCAGCAGCCATGAGGCGGCAGGAAACACCATATATTTT
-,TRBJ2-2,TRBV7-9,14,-,CASSPQGHTGELFF,TGTGCCAGCAGCCCACAGGGACACACCGGGGAGCTGTTTTTT
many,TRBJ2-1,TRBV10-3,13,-,CAISAGDGNEQFF,TGTGCCATCAGTGCGGGGGACGGGAATGAGCAGTTCTTC
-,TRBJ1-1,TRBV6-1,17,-,CASSEQPLGGGKAEAFF,TGTGCCAGCAGTGAACAACCTCTCGGGGGGGGAAAGGCTGAAGCTTTCTTT
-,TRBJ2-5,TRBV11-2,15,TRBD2,CASSKLAGGWETQYF,TGTGCCAGCAGCAAACTAGCGGGAGGCTGGGAGACCCAGTACTTC
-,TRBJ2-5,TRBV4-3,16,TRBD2,CASSQVVAGGRETQYF,TGCGCCAGCAGCCAAGTCGTAGCGGGGGGACGGGAGACCCAGTACTTC
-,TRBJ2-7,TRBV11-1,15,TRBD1,CASSAWTGGLYEQYF,TGTGCCAGCAGCGCCTGGACAGGGGGCTTATACGAGCAGTACTTC
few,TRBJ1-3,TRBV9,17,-,CASSVAGGPPSANTIYF,TGTGCCAGCAGCGTAGCAGGCGGGCCCCCATCGGCAAACACCATATATTTT
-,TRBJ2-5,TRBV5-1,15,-,CASSLGQAGSETQYF,TGCGCCAGCAGCTTGGGCCAGGCGGGGTCAGAGACCCAGTACTTC
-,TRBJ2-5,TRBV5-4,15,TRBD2,CASSLDGGGTGTQYF,TGTGCCAGCAGCTTGGATGGCGGGGGGACCGGGACCCAGTACTTC
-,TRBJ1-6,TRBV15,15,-,CATSRGATENSPLHF,TGTGCCACCAGCAGGGGGGCAACGGAGAATTCACCCCTCCACTTT
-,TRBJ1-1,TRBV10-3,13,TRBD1,CAISAGQGAEAFF,TGTGCCATCAGTGCGGGACAGGGGGCTGAAGCTTTCTTT
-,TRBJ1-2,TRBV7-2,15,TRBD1,CASSWRIRDSPGYTF,TGTGCCAGCAGCTGGCGAATACGGGACAGCCCTGGCTACACCTTC
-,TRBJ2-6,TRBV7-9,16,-,CASGPALFSGANVLTF,TGTGCCAGCGGGCCGGCTTTATTCTCTGGGGCCAACGTCCTGACTTTC
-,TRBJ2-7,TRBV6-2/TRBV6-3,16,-,CASSYFDYLSSYEQYF,TGTGCCAGCAGCTATTTCGACTACCTCTCATCCTACGAGCAGTACTTC
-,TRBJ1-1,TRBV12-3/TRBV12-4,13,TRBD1,CASTVDRGTEAFF,TGTGCCAGCACAGTGGACAGGGGGACTGAAGCTTTCTTT
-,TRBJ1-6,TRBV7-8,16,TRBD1,CASSFRDRGTNSPLHF,TGTGCCAGCAGCTTCCGGGACAGGGGGACGAATTCACCCCTCCACTTT
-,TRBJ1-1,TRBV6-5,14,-,CASSIWEVNTEAFF,TGTGCCAGCAGTATCTGGGAGGTGAACACTGAAGCTTTCTTT
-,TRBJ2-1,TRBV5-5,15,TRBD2,CASRYPSGGNNEQFF,TGTGCCAGCAGGTATCCTAGCGGGGGTAACAATGAGCAGTTCTTC
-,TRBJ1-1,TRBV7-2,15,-,CASSLEGDMNTEAFF,TGTGCCAGCAGCTTAGAGGGGGATATGAACACTGAAGCTTTCTTT
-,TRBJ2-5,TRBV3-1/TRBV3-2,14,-,CASSQDTGRETQYF,TGTGCCAGCAGCCAAGATACGGGTCGAGAGACCCAGTACTTC
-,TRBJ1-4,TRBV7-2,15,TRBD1,CASRGTGATNEKLFF,TGTGCCAGCAGAGGGACAGGGGCAACTAATGAAAAACTGTTTTTT
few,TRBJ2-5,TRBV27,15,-,CASSLMFSTSETQYF,TGTGCCAGCAGTTTAATGTTTAGCACTTCAGAGACCCAGTACTTC
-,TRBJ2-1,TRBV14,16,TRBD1,CASSQGGQGAYNEQFF,TGTGCCAGCAGCCAAGGGGGACAGGGAGCCTACAATGAGCAGTTCTTC
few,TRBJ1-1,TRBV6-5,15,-,CASRPPRGTNTEAFF,TGTGCCAGCAGGCCCCCAAGGGGGACGAACACTGAAGCTTTCTTT
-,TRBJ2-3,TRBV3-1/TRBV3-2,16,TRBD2,CASSLRLAEITDTQYF,TGTGCCAGCAGCCTCCGACTAGCGGAGATCACAGATACGCAGTATTTT
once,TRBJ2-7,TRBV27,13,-,CATAQGRAYEQYF,TGTGCCACGGCGCAGGGGAGAGCCTACGAGCAGTACTTC
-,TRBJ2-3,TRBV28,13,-,CASRQIFTDTQYF,TGTGCCAGCAGACAAATATTCACAGATACGCAGTATTTT